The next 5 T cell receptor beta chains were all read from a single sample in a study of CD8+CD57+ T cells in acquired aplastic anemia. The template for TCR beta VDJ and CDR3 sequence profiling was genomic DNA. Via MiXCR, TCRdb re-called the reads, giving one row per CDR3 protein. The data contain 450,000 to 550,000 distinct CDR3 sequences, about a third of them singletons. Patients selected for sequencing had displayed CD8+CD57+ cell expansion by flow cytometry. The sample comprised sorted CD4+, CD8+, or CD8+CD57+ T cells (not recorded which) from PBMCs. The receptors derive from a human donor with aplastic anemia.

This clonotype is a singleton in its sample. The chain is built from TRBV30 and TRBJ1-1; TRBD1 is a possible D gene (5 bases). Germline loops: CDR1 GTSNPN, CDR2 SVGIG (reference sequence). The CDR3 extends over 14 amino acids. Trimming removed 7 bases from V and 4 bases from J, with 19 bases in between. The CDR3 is CASKRSGGGTEAFF. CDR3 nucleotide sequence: TGTGCCTCCAAAAGGAGTGGGGGTGGCACTGAAGCTTTCTTT.

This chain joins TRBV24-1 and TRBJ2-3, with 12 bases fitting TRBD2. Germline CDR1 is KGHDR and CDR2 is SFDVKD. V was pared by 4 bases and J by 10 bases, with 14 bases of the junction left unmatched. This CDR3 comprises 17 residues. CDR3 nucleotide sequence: TGTGCCACCAGTGACCCTACTACTAGCGGGAGGCCCTCAGCGCAGTATTTT. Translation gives CATSDPTTSGRPSAQYF.

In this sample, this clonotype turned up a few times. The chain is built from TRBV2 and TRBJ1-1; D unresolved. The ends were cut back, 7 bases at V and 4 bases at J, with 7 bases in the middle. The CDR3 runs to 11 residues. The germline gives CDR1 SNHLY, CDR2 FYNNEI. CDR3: CASKGSTEAFF. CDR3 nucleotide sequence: TGTGCCAGCAAGGGAAGCACTGAAGCTTTCTTT.

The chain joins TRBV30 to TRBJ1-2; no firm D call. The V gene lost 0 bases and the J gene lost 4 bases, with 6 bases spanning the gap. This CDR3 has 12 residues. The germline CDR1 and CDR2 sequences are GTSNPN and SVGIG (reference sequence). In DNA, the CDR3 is TGTGCCTGGAGTGTACAGACCTATGGCTACACCTTC. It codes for CAWSVQTYGYTF.

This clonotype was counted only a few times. CDR3 in amino acids: CASSSELDSYEQYF. The DNA of the CDR3 is TGTGCCAGCTCGTCCGAACTCGACTCCTACGAGCAGTACTTC. V and J are TRBV18 and TRBJ2-7, with unresolved D. CDR1 and CDR2 (germline): KGHSH, LQKENI. The CDR3 runs 14 residues. V lost 6 bases and J 0 bases, leaving 12 bases between the germline ends.